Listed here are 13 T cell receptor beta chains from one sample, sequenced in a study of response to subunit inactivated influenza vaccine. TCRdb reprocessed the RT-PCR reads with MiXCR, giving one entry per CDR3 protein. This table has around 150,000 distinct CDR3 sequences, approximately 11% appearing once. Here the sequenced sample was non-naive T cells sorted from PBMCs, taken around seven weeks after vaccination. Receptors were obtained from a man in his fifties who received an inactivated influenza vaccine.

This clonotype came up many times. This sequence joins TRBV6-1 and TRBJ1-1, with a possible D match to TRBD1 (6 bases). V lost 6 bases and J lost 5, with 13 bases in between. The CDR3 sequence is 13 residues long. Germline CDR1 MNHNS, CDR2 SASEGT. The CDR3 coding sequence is TGTGCCAGCAGGGGGGGCGGGAGTACTGAAGCTTTCTTT. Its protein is CASRGGGSTEAFF.

The DNA for the CDR3 is TGTGCCATCAGTGGCCCTATCCGGGACAGGGACAATGAGCAGTTCTTC. Its protein product is CAISGPIRDRDNEQFF. This sequence joins TRBV10-3 and TRBJ2-1; 9 bases are shared with TRBD1. The CDR3 has 16 amino acids. The V and J ends lost 4 bases and 5 bases, in that order; junction bases with no gene match: 9. CDR1 and CDR2 from the germline V gene are ENHRY and SYGVKD.

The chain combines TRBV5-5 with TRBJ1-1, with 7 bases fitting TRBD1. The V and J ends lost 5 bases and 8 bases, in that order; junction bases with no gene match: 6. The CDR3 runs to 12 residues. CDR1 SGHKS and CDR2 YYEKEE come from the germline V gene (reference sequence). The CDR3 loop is CASRGQRSEAFF. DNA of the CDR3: TGTGCCAGCAGGGGACAGCGATCCGAAGCTTTCTTT.

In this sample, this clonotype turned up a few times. This CDR3 is CASSINTGSYNTIYF. Written as DNA, the CDR3 is TGCGCCAGCAGCATCAACACAGGGTCTTATAACACCATATATTTT. The chain recombines TRBV5-1 with TRBJ1-3, with D possibly TRBD1 on 6 matching bases. Trimming pared 4 bases from V and 7 bases from J, leaving 18 bases between. CDR3 size: 15 residues. CDR1 SGHRS and CDR2 YFSETQ come from the germline V gene.

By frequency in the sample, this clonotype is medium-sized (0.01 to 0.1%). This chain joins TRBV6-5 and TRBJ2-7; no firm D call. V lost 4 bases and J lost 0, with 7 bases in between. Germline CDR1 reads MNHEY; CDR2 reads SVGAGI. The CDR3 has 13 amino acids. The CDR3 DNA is TGTGCCAGCAGTTTTGGCAGCTCCTACGAGCAGTACTTC. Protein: CASSFGSSYEQYF.

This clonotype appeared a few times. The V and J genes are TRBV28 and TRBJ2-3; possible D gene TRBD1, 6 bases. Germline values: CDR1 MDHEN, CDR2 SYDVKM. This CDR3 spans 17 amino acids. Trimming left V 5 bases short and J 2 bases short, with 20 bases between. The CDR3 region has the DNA TGTGCCAGCAGTCTGGGTTGGGGGCGGGCCACCACAGATACGCAGTATTTT. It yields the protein CASSLGWGRATTDTQYF.

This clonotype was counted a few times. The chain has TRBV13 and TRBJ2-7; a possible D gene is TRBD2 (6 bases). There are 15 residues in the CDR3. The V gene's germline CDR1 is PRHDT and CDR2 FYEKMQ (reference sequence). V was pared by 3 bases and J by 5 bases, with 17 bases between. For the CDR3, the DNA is TGTGCCAGCAGCTTGGGTTTTGCCGGGAGTCACGAGCAGTACTTC. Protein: CASSLGFAGSHEQYF.

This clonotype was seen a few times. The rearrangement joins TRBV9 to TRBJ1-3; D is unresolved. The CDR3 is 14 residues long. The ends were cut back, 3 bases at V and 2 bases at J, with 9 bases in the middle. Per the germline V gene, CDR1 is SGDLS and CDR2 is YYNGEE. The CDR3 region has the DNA TGTGCCAGCAGCGCCCCTACCCCTGGAAACACCATATATTTT. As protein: CASSAPTPGNTIYF.

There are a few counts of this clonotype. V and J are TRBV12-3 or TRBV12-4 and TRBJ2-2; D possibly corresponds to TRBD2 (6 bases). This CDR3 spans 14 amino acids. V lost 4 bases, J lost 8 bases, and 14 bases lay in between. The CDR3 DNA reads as TGTGCCAGCAGTTGGGACTCGAGCAGGGGGGAGCTGTTTTTT. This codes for CASSWDSSRGELFF.

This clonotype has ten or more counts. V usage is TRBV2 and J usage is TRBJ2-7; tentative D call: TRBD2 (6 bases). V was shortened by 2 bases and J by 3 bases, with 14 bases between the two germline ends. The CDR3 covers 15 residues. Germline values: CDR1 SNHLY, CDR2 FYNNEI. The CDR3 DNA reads TGTGCCAGCAGTGAATCTTGGCAGGGACTCTACGAGCAGTACTTC. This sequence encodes CASSESWQGLYEQYF.

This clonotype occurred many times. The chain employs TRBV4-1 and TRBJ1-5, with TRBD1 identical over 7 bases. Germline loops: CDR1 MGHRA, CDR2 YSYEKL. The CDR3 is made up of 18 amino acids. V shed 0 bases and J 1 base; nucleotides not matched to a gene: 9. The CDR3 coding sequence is TGCGCCAGCAGCCAAGATTCGGCAGGGGGTCTCAGCAATCAGCCCCAGCATTTT. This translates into CASSQDSAGGLSNQPQHF.

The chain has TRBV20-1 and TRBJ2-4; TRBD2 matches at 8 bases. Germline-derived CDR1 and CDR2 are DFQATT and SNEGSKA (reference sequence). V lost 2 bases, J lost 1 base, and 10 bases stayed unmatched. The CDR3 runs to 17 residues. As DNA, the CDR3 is TGCAGTGCTAGACCCTCGGGCGGGAGGATTGCCAAAAACATTCAGTACTTC. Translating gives CSARPSGGRIAKNIQYF.

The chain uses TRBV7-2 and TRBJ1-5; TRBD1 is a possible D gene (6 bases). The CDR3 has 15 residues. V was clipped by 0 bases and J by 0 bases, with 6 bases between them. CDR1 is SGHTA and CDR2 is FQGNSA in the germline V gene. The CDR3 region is CASSLAQGSNQPQHF. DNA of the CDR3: TGTGCCAGCAGCTTAGCACAGGGTAGCAATCAGCCCCAGCATTTT.